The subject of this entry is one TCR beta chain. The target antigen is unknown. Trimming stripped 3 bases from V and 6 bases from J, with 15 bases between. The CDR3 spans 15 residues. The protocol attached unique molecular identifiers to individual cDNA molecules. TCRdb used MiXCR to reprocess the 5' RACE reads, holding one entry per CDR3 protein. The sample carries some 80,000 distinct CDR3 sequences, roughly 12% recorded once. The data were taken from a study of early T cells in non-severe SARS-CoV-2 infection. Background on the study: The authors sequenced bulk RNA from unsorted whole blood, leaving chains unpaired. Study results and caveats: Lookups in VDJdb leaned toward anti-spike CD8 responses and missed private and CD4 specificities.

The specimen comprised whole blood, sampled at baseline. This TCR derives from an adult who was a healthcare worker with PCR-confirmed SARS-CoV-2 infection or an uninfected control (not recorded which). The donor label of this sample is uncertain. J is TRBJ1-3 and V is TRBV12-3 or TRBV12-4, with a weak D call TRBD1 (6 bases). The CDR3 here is CASSFAGAAENTIYF. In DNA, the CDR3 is TGTGCCAGCAGTTTCGCGGGGGCGGCTGAAAACACCATATATTTT.